This T cell receptor (beta chain) was sequenced for a study of early T cells in non-severe SARS-CoV-2 infection. Whole-study context: The sequenced material was bulk RNA from unsorted whole blood, and its chains were unpaired. The study's findings and limits: Comparison of clonotypes with VDJdb favored anti-spike CD8 responses while missing private and CD4 specificities.

Trimming stripped 3 bases from V and 0 bases from J, with 9 bases between. The germline gives CDR1 SGDLS, CDR2 YYNGEE. This CDR3 is 15 amino acids long. Individual cDNA molecules were tagged with unique molecular identifiers. TCRdb processed the 5' RACE reads anew with MiXCR; each CDR3 protein has one entry. The sample includes 75,000 to 100,000 distinct CDR3 sequences, approximately 14% seen only once; the top ten take about 0.59%. Comment on this clonotype: What it recognizes is unknown.

The TCR originated in an adult who was a healthcare worker with PCR-confirmed SARS-CoV-2 infection or an uninfected control (not recorded which). This rearrangement joins TRBV9 to TRBJ2-2, with TRBD2 as a possible D gene (6 bases). Sequencing was performed on whole blood. The chain's CDR3 is CASSADYTNTGELFF. The CDR3 nucleotides are TGTGCCAGCAGCGCGGACTACACGAACACCGGGGAGCTGTTTTTT. Using reference TRBV9 and TRBJ2-2 for the parts outside the CDR3, the full variable domain is DSGVTQTPKHLITATGQRVTLRCSPRSGDLSVYWYQQSLDQGLQFLIQYYNGEERAKGNILERFSAQQFPDLHSELNLSSLELGDSALYFCASSADYTNTGELFFGEGSRLTVL.